This T cell receptor (beta chain) was documented in a study of blood T cell repertoires in COVID-19. Per germline, CDR1 LNHDA and CDR2 SQIVND (reference sequence). Trimming took off 0 bases at V and 4 bases at J, with 6 bases between the two ends. The CDR3 totals 14 residues. Original methodology: The assay estimated nucleated cells by amplifying reference gene primers. Assay: immunoSEQ multiplex PCR; the TCRdb copy retains only in-frame clones and omits some. V, J and clone size are taken as reported in that table, and D and trimming were inferred from the DNA itself. The table includes roughly 130,000 clones, more than 75% detected once.

The sequenced sample consisted of peripheral blood. The chain carries TRBV19 and TRBJ2-2, with a tentative D call TRBD2 (5 bases). The receptor comes from a woman aged 55-69 years with acute or convalescent COVID-19. CDR3 sequence reads: CASSIERGTGELFF. CDR3 sequence (DNA): TGTGCCAGTAGTATAGAACGGGGCACCGGGGAGCTGTTTTTT.